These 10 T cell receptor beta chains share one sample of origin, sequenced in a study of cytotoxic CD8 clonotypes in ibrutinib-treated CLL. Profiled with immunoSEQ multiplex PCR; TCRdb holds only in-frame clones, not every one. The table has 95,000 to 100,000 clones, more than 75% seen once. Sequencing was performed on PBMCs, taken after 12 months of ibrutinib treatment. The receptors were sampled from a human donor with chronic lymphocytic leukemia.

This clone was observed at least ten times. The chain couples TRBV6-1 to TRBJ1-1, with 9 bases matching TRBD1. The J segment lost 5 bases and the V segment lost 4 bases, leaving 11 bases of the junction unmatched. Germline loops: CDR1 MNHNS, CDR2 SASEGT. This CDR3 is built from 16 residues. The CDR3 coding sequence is TGTGCCAGCAGTGCCGTCCGGACAGGGGAGGGGACTGAAGCTTTCTTT. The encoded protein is CASSAVRTGEGTEAFF.

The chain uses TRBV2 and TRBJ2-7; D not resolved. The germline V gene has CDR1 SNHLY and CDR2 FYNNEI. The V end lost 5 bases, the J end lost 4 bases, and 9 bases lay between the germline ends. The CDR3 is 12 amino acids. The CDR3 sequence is CASSTTPYEQYF. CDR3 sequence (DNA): TGTGCCAGCAGTACTACACCGTACGAGCAGTACTTC.

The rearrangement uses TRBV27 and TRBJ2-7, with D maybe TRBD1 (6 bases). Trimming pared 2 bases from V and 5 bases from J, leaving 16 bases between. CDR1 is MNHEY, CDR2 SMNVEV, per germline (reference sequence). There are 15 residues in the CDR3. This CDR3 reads CASSLGGQPGDEQYF. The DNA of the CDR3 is TGTGCCAGCAGTTTAGGCGGACAGCCTGGGGACGAGCAGTACTTC.

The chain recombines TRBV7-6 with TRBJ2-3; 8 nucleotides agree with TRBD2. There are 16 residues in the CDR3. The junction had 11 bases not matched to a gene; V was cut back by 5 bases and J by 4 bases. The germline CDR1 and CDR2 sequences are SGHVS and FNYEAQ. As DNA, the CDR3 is TGTGCCAGCAGCCGTACTAGCGGAGAGTCCGCAGATACGCAGTATTTT. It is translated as CASSRTSGESADTQYF.

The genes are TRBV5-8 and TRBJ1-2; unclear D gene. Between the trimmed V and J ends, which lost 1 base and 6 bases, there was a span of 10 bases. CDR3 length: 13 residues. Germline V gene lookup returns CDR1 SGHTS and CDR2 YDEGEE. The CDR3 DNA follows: TGTGCCAGCAGCTTGATAGGCGGCAATGGCTACACCTTC. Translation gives CASSLIGGNGYTF. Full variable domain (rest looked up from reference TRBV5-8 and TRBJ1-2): EAGVTQSPTHLIKTRGQQATLRCSPISGHTSVYWYQQALGLGLQFLLWYDEGEERNRGNFPPRFSGRQFPNYSSELNVNALELEDSALYLCASSLIGGNGYTFGSGTRLTVV.

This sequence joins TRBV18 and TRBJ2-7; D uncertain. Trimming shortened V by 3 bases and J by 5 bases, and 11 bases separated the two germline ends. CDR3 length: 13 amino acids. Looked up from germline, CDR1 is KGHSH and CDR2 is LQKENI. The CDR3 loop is CASSPTEGNEQYF. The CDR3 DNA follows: TGTGCCAGCTCACCCACGGAAGGCAACGAGCAGTACTTC.

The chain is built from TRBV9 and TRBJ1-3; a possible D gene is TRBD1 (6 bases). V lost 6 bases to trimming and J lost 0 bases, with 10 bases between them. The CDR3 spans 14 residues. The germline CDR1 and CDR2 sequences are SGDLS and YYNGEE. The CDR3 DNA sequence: TGTGCCAGCACCCGGGGGCGCTCTGGAAACACCATATATTTT. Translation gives CASTRGRSGNTIYF. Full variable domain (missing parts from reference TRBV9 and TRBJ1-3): DSGVTQTPKHLITATGQRVTLRCSPRSGDLSVYWYQQSLDQGLQFLIQYYNGEERAKGNILERFSAQQFPDLHSELNLSSLELGDSALYFCASTRGRSGNTIYFGEGSWLTVV.

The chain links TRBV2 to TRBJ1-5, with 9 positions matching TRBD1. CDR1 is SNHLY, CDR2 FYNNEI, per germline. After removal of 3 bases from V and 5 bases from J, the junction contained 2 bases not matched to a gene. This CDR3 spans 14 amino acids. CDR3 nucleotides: TGTGCCAGCAGTGACGGGGACAGGGATCAGCCCCAGCATTTT. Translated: CASSDGDRDQPQHF.

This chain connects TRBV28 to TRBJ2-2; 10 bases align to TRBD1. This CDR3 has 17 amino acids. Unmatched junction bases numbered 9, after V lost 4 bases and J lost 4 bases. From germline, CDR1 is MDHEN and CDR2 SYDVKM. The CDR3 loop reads CASSYPPGQGTTGELFF. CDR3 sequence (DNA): TGTGCCAGCAGTTATCCCCCGGGACAGGGGACCACCGGGGAGCTGTTTTTT.

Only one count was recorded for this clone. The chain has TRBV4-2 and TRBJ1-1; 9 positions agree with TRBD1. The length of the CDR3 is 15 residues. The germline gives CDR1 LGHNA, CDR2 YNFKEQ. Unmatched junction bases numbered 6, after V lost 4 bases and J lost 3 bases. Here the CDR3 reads CASSPSTGGDTEAFF. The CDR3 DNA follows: TGTGCCAGCAGCCCTTCGACAGGGGGGGACACTGAAGCTTTCTTT.